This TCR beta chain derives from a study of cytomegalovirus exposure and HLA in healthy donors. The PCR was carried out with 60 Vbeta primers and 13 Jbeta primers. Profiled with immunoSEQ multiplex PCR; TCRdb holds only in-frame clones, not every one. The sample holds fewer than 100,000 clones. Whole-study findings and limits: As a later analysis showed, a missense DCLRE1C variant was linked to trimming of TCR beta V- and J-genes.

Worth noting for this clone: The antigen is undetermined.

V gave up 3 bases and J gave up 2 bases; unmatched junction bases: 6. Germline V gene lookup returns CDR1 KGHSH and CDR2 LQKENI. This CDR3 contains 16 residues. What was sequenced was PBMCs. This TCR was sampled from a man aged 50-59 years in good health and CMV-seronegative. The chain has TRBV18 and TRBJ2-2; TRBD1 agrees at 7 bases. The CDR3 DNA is TGTGCCAGCTCACCCGCCGGGACAGCAAACACCGGGGAGCTGTTTTTT. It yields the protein CASSPAGTANTGELFF.